This T cell receptor beta chain was sequenced for a study of monozygotic twins with inflammatory bowel disease. Note on this clonotype: Its antigen is still unknown.

The CDR3 covers 13 residues. The germline V gene encodes CDR1 MNHEY and CDR2 SVGEGT. Broader study findings: Among IBD patients, TCRbeta diversity (inverse Simpson) was lower than in healthy co-twins. There were differing immunosuppressive treatments, which may have added variability to patient repertoires.

Reprocessing the 5' RACE reads, TCRdb reports a single entry for every CDR3 protein and omits DNA. The table lists just over 300,000 distinct CDR3 sequences. The sequenced sample consisted of blood. The gene calls are TRBV6-2 or TRBV6-3 and TRBJ1-1; as DNA is missing, the TRBD1 call by TCRdb cannot be tested. The clonotype originates from a human donor with ulcerative colitis or Crohn's disease, or a healthy co-twin of an affected twin (not recorded which). The CDR3 here is CASNPDRATEAFF.